This TCR beta chain was profiled in a study of T cells in Graves' hyperthyroidism and ophthalmopathy. Germline CDR1 SNHLY, CDR2 FYNNEI. V lost 4 bases, J lost 7 bases, and 11 bases stayed unmatched. This CDR3 contains 15 residues. This clonotype was detected many times. Exclusion followed for patients with uncontrolled infection, other autoimmune disease, pregnancy or lactation. In making diagnoses, clinical symptoms, serum thyroxine and TRAb, thyroid ultrasound and orbital computed tomography were all used. Using RNA transcripts as the source, TCR beta CDR3 regions were amplified. An initial round of RT-PCR targeting the TCR CDR3 relied on the HTBI primer set. TCRdb analysed the multiplex PCR reads with MiXCR anew, one entry per CDR3 protein. Of 540,000 or so distinct CDR3 sequences listed, around 14% are singletons.

Sequencing input: blood. The sequence derives from a woman younger than 45 with Graves' hyperthyroidism. The chain is built from TRBV2 and TRBJ2-7; 9 nucleotides agree with TRBD2. In DNA, the CDR3 is TGTGCCAGCAGTGCCCCTAGCGGGGACCCTAGAGAGCAGTACTTC. This encodes CASSAPSGDPREQYF.